This entry lists 15 T cell receptor beta chains sequenced from one sample in a study of CD8 T cells in ankylosing spondylitis (dated 2017 in TCRdb). The method behind the library was 5' RACE. Sequencing was carried out with an Illumina HiSeq 2500. TCRdb passed the public sequencing reads through fastp at Q25 and MiXCR, retaining productive beta sequences. Every entry covers one CDR3 protein and lists the most common genes and DNA from its rows. The sample yields 250,000 or so distinct CDR3 sequences; roughly 10% were counted once. Less than 3% of the sample is in the top ten clones. Sample: blood, either unsorted or a sorted T cell fraction (not recorded which). Receptors were obtained from a male donor with ankylosing spondylitis or in good health (not recorded which).

Ten or more counts support this clonotype. The V gene is TRBV25-1, the J gene TRBJ1-4; D perhaps matches TRBD1 (6 bases). Germline V lookup: CDR1 MGHDK, CDR2 SYGVNS. CDR3 length equals 16 residues. V was cut by 4 bases and J by 8 bases, with 20 bases left in between. In DNA form, the CDR3 reads TGTGCCAGCAGTGGGGCACGGGGCAGGGGAGGCGAAAAACTGTTTTTT. This encodes CASSGARGRGGEKLFF.

This clonotype came up a few times. The chain carries TRBV2 and TRBJ2-3; D uncertain. CDR3 length: 12 residues. Trimming took 7 bases from V and 6 from J, leaving 11 bases between them. In germline, CDR1 is SNHLY, CDR2 FYNNEI. The CDR3 loop is CASTERVDTQYF. The CDR3 coding sequence is TGTGCCAGCACCGAAAGGGTGGATACGCAGTATTTT. Using reference TRBV2 and TRBJ2-3 for the parts outside the CDR3, the full variable domain is EPEVTQTPSHQVTQMGQEVILRCVPISNHLYFYWYRQILGQKVEFLVSFYNNEISEKSEIFDDQFSVERPDGSNFTLKIRSTKLEDSAMYFCASTERVDTQYFGPGTRLTVL.

This clonotype was recorded at least ten times. The CDR3: CAISESSRGGAYGYTF. The DNA for the CDR3 is TGTGCCATCAGTGAGTCAAGCAGGGGCGGTGCCTATGGCTACACCTTC. The rearrangement links TRBV10-3 to TRBJ1-2; TRBD1 might be the D (6 bases). The V end lost 0 bases, the J end lost 4 bases, and 15 bases lay between the germline ends. This CDR3 has 16 amino acids. The germline gives CDR1 ENHRY, CDR2 SYGVKD.

This clonotype was seen at least ten times. The CDR3 spells CASSMAGGEGEQYF. CDR3 sequence (DNA): TGTGCCAGCAGTATGGCGGGAGGGGAAGGGGAGCAGTACTTC. This chain links TRBV12-3 or TRBV12-4 with TRBJ2-7; 9 nucleotides match TRBD2. Losses at the gene ends were 5 bases for V and 7 bases for J; bases not matched to a gene: 9. The CDR3 contains 14 residues.

This clonotype was counted ten times or more. V usage is TRBV5-1 and J usage is TRBJ1-4, with D possibly TRBD1 on 5 matching bases. The CDR3 totals 16 residues. Trimming took 6 bases from V and 8 from J, leaving 23 bases between them. CDR1 and CDR2 (germline): SGHRS, YFSETQ. This CDR3 is CASTYSPGLLAEKLFF. The CDR3 coding sequence is TGCGCCAGCACCTACTCGCCGGGACTTCTGGCCGAAAAACTGTTTTTT.

A few counts support this clonotype. Here the CDR3 reads CSARVRPGWGTEAFF. The CDR3 bases are TGCAGTGCTAGAGTTAGGCCAGGCTGGGGCACTGAAGCTTTCTTT. This chain links TRBV20-1 with TRBJ1-1, with unresolved D. This CDR3 comprises 15 residues. Trimming stripped 1 base from V and 4 bases from J, with 16 bases between. Germline V gene data show CDR1 as DFQATT and CDR2 as SNEGSKA (reference sequence).

This clonotype was seen many times. This sequence joins TRBV19 and TRBJ1-1; TRBD1 might be the D (6 bases). The CDR3 spans 13 residues. V shed 8 bases and J shed 3 bases, with 13 bases lying between them. CDR1 and CDR2 from the germline V gene are LNHDA and SQIVND (reference sequence). The CDR3: CASRGQIHTEAFF. CDR3 DNA sequence: TGTGCCAGTCGAGGACAGATCCACACTGAAGCTTTCTTT.

This clonotype was seen repeatedly, ten times or more. V gene TRBV28 combines with J gene TRBJ2-7, with 7 bases fitting TRBD1. The trim removed 4 bases at V and 2 bases at J, leaving 11 bases unmatched. The CDR3 consists of 16 residues. Germline loops: CDR1 MDHEN, CDR2 SYDVKM. In DNA, the CDR3 is TGTGCCAGCAGTTCCCACCCCGACAGGGCCACCTACGAGCAGTACTTC. Amino acids: CASSSHPDRATYEQYF.

V and J are TRBV5-6 and TRBJ2-7, with D maybe TRBD2 (5 bases). Per the germline V gene, CDR1 is SGHDT and CDR2 is YYEEEE. V was pared by 4 bases and J by 3 bases, with 8 bases between. The length of the CDR3 is 12 residues. The CDR3 coding sequence is TGTGCCAGCAGCGGAGGCTTCTACGAGCAGTACTTC. Protein: CASSGGFYEQYF.

This chain links TRBV4-2 with TRBJ1-5; no firm D call. This CDR3 comprises 14 residues. CDR1 is LGHNA, CDR2 YNFKEQ, per germline. V was shortened by 0 bases and J by 1 base, with 4 bases between the two germline ends. The CDR3 DNA reads as TGTGCCAGCAGCCAAGATGGGAGCAATCAGCCCCAGCATTTT. Its translation: CASSQDGSNQPQHF.

In this sample, this clonotype turned up a few times. The chain combines TRBV2 with TRBJ1-5, with TRBD1 matching over 9 bases. Trimming removed 1 base from V and 15 bases from J; junction bases left unmatched: 4. The CDR3 sequence is 12 residues long. CDR1 is SNHLY, CDR2 FYNNEI, per germline. CDR3 in amino acids: CASSEVDRGRHF. CDR3 nucleotide sequence: TGTGCCAGCAGTGAAGTGGACAGGGGCAGGCATTTT.

This clonotype has ten or more counts. The chain combines TRBV6-1 with TRBJ1-1; TRBD1 aligns across 7 bases. V shed 5 bases and J 10 bases; nucleotides not matched to a gene: 10. CDR3 length equals 13 residues. CDR1 and CDR2 (germline): MNHNS, SASEGT. As DNA, the CDR3 is TGTGCCAGCAGTACCGGGACAGTGAAGGGAGCTTTCTTT. It specifies CASSTGTVKGAFF.

The chain employs TRBV30 and TRBJ2-7; TRBD1 is a possible D gene (5 bases). The V end was cut by 1 base, the J end by 10 bases, with 14 bases between. The CDR3 runs 12 residues. The germline CDR1 and CDR2 sequences are GTSNPN and SVGIG (reference sequence). As DNA, the CDR3 is TGTGCCTGGAGTGCCTCCGACAGAGATCAGTACTTC. Its translation: CAWSASDRDQYF.

This clonotype was picked up many times. The genes are TRBV27 and TRBJ1-4; D ambiguous. The CDR3 covers 14 residues. Trimming stripped 1 base from V and 8 bases from J, with 11 bases between. Germline V gene sequence: CDR1 MNHEY, CDR2 SMNVEV (reference sequence). The CDR3 protein is CASSLLGSGEKLFF. CDR3 coding DNA: TGTGCCAGCAGTTTATTGGGGTCGGGAGAAAAACTGTTTTTT.

Many counts were recorded for this clonotype. V is TRBV9 and J is TRBJ2-2, with 8 bases lining up with TRBD2. Germline CDR1 SGDLS, CDR2 YYNGEE. The CDR3 is 16 amino acids. The junction had 8 bases not matched to a gene; V was cut back by 4 bases and J by 3 bases. The CDR3 DNA reads TGTGCCAGCAGCCCTGTAGCGGGGTTTCACACCGGGGAGCTGTTTTTT. Protein sequence: CASSPVAGFHTGELFF.